This T cell receptor (beta chain) is from a study of blood T cells in healthy people across ages. Concerning this clonotype: The antigen remains unidentified.

General study points: A roughly linear fall in TCR beta diversity per million T cells was seen with increasing age.

A second PCR of roughly 6 to 12 cycles used a sample-barcoded 5' primer and a J-beta primer mix. TCRdb itself ran the 5' RACE reads through MiXCR, one entry per CDR3 protein. The sample records about 1 million distinct CDR3 sequences, around 45% being singletons. V lost 9 bases and J lost 5; bases outside the gene matches: 10. The CDR3 is 17 residues long. This receptor was obtained from a woman aged 60 to 75 in good health. The chain combines TRBV12-3 or TRBV12-4 with TRBJ2-1; TRBD2 matches at 16 bases. The sequenced sample consisted of blood. As DNA, the CDR3 is TGTGCCAGTGAACCGGGACTAGCGGGAGGGCTGAACAATGAGCAGTTCTTC. Translating gives CASEPGLAGGLNNEQFF.